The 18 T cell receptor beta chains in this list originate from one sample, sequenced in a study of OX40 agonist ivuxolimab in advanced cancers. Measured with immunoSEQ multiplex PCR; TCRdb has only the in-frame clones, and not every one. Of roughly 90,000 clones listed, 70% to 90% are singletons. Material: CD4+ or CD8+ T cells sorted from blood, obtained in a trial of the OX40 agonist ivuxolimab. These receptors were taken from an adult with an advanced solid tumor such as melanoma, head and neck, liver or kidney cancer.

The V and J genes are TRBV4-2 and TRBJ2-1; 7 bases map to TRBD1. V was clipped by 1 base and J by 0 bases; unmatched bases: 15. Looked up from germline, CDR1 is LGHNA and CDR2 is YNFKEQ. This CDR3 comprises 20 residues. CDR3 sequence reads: CASSQGVGGLEPSSYNEQFF. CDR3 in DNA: TGTGCCAGCAGCCAAGGTGTAGGGGGCTTGGAGCCCTCCTCCTACAATGAGCAGTTCTTC.

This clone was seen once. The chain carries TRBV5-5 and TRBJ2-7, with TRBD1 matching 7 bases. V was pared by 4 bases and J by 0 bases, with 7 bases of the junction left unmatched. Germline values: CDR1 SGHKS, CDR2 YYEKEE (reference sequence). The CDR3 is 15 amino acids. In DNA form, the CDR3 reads TGTGCCAGCAGCCTGCTGTACAGGGGCTCCTACGAGCAGTACTTC. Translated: CASSLLYRGSYEQYF.

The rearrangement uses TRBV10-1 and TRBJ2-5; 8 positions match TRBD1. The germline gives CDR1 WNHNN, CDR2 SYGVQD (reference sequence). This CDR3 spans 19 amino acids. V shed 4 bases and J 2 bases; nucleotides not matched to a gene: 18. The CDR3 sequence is CASSGVTTPDRVEQETQYF. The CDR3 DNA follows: TGCGCCAGCAGTGGTGTAACGACCCCGGACAGGGTAGAACAAGAGACCCAGTACTTC.

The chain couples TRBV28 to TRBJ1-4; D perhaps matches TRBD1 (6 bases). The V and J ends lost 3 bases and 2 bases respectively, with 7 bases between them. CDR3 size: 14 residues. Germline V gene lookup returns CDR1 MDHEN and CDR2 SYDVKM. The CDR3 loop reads CASSFTGTNEKLFF. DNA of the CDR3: TGTGCCAGCAGTTTTACAGGGACTAATGAAAAACTGTTTTTT.

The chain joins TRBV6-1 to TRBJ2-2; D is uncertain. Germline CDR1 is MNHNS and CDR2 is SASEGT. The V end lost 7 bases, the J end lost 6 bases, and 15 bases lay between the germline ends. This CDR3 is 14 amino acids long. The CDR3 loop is CASKARTGAGELFF. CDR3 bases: TGTGCCAGCAAAGCACGTACCGGAGCCGGGGAGCTGTTTTTT.

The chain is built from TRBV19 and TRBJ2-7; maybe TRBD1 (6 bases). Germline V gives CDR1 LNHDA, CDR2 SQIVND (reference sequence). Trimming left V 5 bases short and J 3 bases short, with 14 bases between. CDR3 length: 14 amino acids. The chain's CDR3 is CASSPLDRIYEQYF. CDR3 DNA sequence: TGTGCCAGTAGTCCTCTGGACAGAATCTACGAGCAGTACTTC.

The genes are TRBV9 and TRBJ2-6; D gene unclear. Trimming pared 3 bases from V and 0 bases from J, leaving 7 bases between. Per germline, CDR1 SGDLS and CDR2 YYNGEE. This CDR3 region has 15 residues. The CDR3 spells CASSADPSGANVLTF. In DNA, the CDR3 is TGTGCCAGCAGCGCTGACCCCTCTGGGGCCAACGTCCTGACTTTC.

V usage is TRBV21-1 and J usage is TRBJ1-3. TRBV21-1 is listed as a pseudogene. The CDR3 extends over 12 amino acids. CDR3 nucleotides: TGTGCCGGGGGGTGGAGGGAGGACACCATATATTTT. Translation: CAGGWREDTIYF.

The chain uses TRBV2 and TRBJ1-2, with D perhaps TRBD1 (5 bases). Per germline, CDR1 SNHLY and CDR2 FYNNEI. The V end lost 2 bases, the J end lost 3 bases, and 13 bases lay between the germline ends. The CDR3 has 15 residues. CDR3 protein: CASSERLDTYYGYTF. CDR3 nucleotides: TGTGCCAGCAGTGAAAGGTTGGACACCTACTATGGCTACACCTTC.

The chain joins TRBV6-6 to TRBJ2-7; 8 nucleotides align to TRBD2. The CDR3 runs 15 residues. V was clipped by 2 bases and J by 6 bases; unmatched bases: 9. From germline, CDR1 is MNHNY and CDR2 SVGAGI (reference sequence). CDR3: CASSYVSSGSGEQYF. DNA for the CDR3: TGTGCCAGCAGTTACGTATCCAGCGGGAGTGGCGAGCAGTACTTC.

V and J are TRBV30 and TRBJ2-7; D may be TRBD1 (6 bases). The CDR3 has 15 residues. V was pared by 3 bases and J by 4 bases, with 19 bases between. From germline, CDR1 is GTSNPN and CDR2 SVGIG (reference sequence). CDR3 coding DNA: TGTGCCTGGAGGTTCCCAGGGGCCGCTACTTACGAGCAGTACTTC. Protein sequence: CAWRFPGAATYEQYF.

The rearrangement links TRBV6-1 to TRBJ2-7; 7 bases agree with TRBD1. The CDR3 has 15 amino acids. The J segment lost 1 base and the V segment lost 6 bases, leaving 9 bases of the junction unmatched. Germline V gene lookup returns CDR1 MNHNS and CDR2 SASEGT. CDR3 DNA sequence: TGTGCCAGCAGGGGGGAAGGGACAGCTTCCTACGAGCAGTACTTC. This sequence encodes CASRGEGTASYEQYF.

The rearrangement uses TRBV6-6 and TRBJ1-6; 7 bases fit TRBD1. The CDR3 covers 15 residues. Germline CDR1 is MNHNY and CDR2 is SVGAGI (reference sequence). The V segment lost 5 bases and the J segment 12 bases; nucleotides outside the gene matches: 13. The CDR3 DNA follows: TGTGCCAGCAGTGTTCGTGACAGGGCCACGGTACCCCTCCACTTT. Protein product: CASSVRDRATVPLHF.

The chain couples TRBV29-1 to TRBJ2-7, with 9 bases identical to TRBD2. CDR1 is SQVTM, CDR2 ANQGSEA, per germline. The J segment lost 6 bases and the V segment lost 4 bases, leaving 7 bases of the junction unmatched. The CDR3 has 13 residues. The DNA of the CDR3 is TGCAGCGTTGGGGTTAGCGGGAGTGGCGAGCAGTACTTC. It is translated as CSVGVSGSGEQYF.

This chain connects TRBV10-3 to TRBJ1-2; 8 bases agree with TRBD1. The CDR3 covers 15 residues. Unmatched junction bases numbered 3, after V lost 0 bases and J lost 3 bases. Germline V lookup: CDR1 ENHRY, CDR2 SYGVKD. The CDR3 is CAISESTGEHYGYTF. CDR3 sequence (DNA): TGTGCCATCAGTGAGTCGACAGGGGAACACTATGGCTACACCTTC.

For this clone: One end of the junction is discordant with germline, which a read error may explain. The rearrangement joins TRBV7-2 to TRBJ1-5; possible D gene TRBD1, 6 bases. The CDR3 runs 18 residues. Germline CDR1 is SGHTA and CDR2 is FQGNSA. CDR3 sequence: CASSLAGQGKISYQPQHF. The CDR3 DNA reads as TGTGCCAGCAGCTTAGCGGGGCAGGGGAAAATTAGCTATCAGCCCCAGCATTTT. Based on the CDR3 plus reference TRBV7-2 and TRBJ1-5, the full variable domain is GAGVSQSPSNKVTEKGKDVELRCDPISGHTALYWYRQSLGQGLEFLIYFQGNSAPDKSGLPSDRFSAERTGGSVSTLTIQRTQQEDSAVYLCASSLAGQGKISYQPQHFGDGTRLSIL.

CDR3 bases: TGTGCCAGCAGTTCAACAGGGTTTAACACTGAAGCTTTCTTT. The encoded protein is CASSSTGFNTEAFF. The chain joins TRBV6-5 to TRBJ1-1, with TRBD1 as a possible D gene (6 bases). Trimming took off 4 bases at V and 2 bases at J, with 11 bases between the two ends. The CDR3 has 14 amino acids. Per the germline V gene, CDR1 is MNHEY and CDR2 is SVGAGI.

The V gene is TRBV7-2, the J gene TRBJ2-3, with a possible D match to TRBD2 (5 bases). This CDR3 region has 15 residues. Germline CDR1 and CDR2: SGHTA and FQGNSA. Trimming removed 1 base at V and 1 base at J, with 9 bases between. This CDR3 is CASSLVGSGTDTQYF. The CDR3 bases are TGTGCCAGCAGCTTAGTCGGTAGCGGCACAGATACGCAGTATTTT. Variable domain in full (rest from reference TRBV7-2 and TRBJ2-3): GAGVSQSPSNKVTEKGKDVELRCDPISGHTALYWYRQSLGQGLEFLIYFQGNSAPDKSGLPSDRFSAERTGGSVSTLTIQRTQQEDSAVYLCASSLVGSGTDTQYFGPGTRLTVL.